The 10 T cell receptor beta chains given below trace back to one sample, sequenced in a study of response to subunit inactivated influenza vaccine. TCRdb re-derived calls from the RT-PCR reads in MiXCR, one entry per CDR3 protein. The sample carries around 790,000 distinct CDR3 sequences, 21% recorded once. Sequencing was performed on PBMCs from blood, taken less than 6 days after vaccination. The receptors shown here come from a man in his fifties who received an inactivated influenza vaccine.

This clonotype came up a few times. The rearrangement links TRBV19 to TRBJ2-5; D perhaps matches TRBD1 (5 bases). Trimming pared 3 bases from V and 5 bases from J, leaving 16 bases between. Germline-derived CDR1 and CDR2 are LNHDA and SQIVND (reference sequence). This CDR3 spans 15 amino acids. CDR3 nucleotides: TGTGCCAGTAGTATCAACCCACAGGCCGGGGAGACCCAGTACTTC. Its translation is CASSINPQAGETQYF.

This clonotype was observed a few times. V and J are TRBV7-9 and TRBJ2-1; no reliable D call. Germline V gene sequence: CDR1 SEHNR, CDR2 FQNEAQ (reference sequence). The CDR3 has 15 residues. V gave up 5 bases and J gave up 4 bases, with 15 bases separating them. The CDR3 loop reads CASSTMGKGYNEQFF. CDR3 DNA sequence: TGTGCCAGCAGCACCATGGGTAAAGGGTACAATGAGCAGTTCTTC.

This clonotype showed up just a few times. This sequence joins TRBV5-1 and TRBJ2-7, with D tentatively TRBD1 (6 bases). CDR1 is SGHRS and CDR2 is YFSETQ in the germline V gene. Trimming shortened V by 5 bases and J by 3 bases, and 12 bases separated the two germline ends. There are 13 residues in the CDR3. CDR3 DNA: TGCGCCAGCAGATACGGACAGTTCTACGAGCAGTACTTC. The encoded protein is CASRYGQFYEQYF.

CDR3 residues: CAREQRATGELFF. CDR3 DNA sequence: TGTGCCAGGGAACAAAGGGCAACCGGGGAGCTGTTTTTT. This chain joins TRBV5-8 and TRBJ2-2; D is uncertain. Germline assignment: CDR1 SGHTS and CDR2 YDEGEE. The CDR3 is 13 residues long. V dropped 8 bases and J dropped 5 bases, with 13 bases sitting between them.

The V call is TRBV20-1, the J call TRBJ2-2; 10 bases align to TRBD2. Trimming took 0 bases from V and 0 from J; bases not matched to a gene: 4. The CDR3 consists of 17 residues. Per the germline V gene, CDR1 is DFQATT and CDR2 is SNEGSKA (reference sequence). Written as DNA, the CDR3 is TGCAGTGCTAGAGATTGGCTAGCGGGGGCGAACACCGGGGAGCTGTTTTTT. Translating it yields CSARDWLAGANTGELFF.

This clonotype was detected a few times. The chain has TRBV20-1 and TRBJ2-5; D possibly matches TRBD1 or TRBD2 (5 bases each). The V gene lost 4 bases and the J gene lost 5 bases, with 14 bases spanning the gap. This CDR3 is 13 amino acids long. Germline CDR1 reads DFQATT; CDR2 reads SNEGSKA (reference sequence). CDR3 nucleotide sequence: TGCAGTGCTATCATGGGACCTCCGGAGACCCAGTACTTC. As protein: CSAIMGPPETQYF.

This clonotype occurred a few times. The chain joins TRBV11-2 to TRBJ2-2; TRBD2 agrees at 9 bases. After removal of 1 base from V and 6 bases from J, the junction contained 6 bases not matched to a gene. CDR3 length equals 16 residues. CDR1 and CDR2 from the germline V gene are SGHAT and FQNNGV. CDR3 sequence reads: CASSLVRIAGAGELFF. CDR3 nucleotide sequence: TGTGCCAGCAGCTTAGTCCGTATAGCGGGGGCCGGGGAGCTGTTTTTT.

CDR3 amino acids: CASSYFYRLDEQFF. The CDR3 coding sequence is TGTGCCAGCAGTTACTTTTACCGGTTAGATGAGCAGTTCTTC. V gene TRBV6-5 combines with J gene TRBJ2-1; D not resolved. This CDR3 spans 14 amino acids. The V gene's germline CDR1 is MNHEY and CDR2 SVGAGI. V was cut by 1 base and J by 8 bases, with 12 bases left in between.

This clonotype came up a few times. The V call is TRBV7-2, the J call TRBJ2-2; no clear D. This CDR3 spans 16 amino acids. V was cut by 1 base and J by 4 bases, with 13 bases left in between. Germline CDR1 reads SGHTA; CDR2 reads FQGNSA. CDR3 coding DNA: TGTGCCAGCAGCTTAGAACCCGCAGAAGGCACCGGGGAGCTGTTTTTT. It yields the protein CASSLEPAEGTGELFF.

This clonotype turned up a few times. The DNA of the CDR3 is TGTGCCAGCAGCACAACGACCCCGATTCGAGGACTAGCGGGGACTCCGGGAAGCGAGCAGTACTTC. It yields the protein CASSTTTPIRGLAGTPGSEQYF. This chain joins TRBV4-2 and TRBJ2-7, with 12 bases aligning to TRBD2. V trimming: 5 bases; J trimming: 6 bases; junction bases outside the gene matches: 29. This CDR3 contains 22 residues. CDR1 is LGHNA and CDR2 is YNFKEQ in the germline V gene.